One and the same sample provided the 24 T cell receptor beta chains below, sequenced in a study of graft-versus-host responses after intestinal transplantation (dated by TCRdb to 2020 to 2023). The library was built by means of the immunoSEQ multiplex PCR assay. The table was pulled from immuneACCESS by TCRdb, which kept in-frame rearrangements only. Such tables lose some clones; where checked, under half of the loss comes from unresolved V genes, and the rest has no known cause. In all, the sample holds around 19,000 clones, and about 45% of those were seen once. The top ten constitute 0.88% of the sample. The time point label, as the study defines it: cells obtained before transplantation from donor or recipient. The sample was alloreactive CD4+ T cells from a mixed lymphocyte reaction culture, taken before intestinal transplant. The cell subset or site label here, explained by the study, means: CFSE-low proliferating T cells sorted from approximately 6-day pre-transplant mixed lymphocyte reaction (GvH or HvG direction). The receptors come from a human patient who received an intestinal transplant.

CDR3 sequence (DNA): TGTGCCAGAAGCTTCGGCCGGGGGGCATGTGGCAATCAGCCCCAGCATTTT. It encodes CARSFGRGACGNQPQHF. The genes are TRBV5-3 and TRBJ1-5, with D perhaps matching TRBD1 (6 bases). TRBV5-3 is sorted into the ORF group, with uncertain function. There are 17 residues in the CDR3. V lost 2 bases and J lost 2, with 17 bases in between.

This clone was seen more than once but under ten times. The chain joins TRBV10-1 to TRBJ2-1; D is possibly TRBD1 (5 bases). The germline CDR1 and CDR2 sequences are WNHNN and SYGVQD (reference sequence). With 6 bases removed from V and 4 bases from J, the gap between germline ends came to 10 bases. This CDR3 spans 13 amino acids. CDR3 amino acids: CASSPDTYNEQFF. In DNA form, the CDR3 reads TGCGCCAGCAGCCCGGACACTTACAATGAGCAGTTCTTC.

Written as DNA, the CDR3 is TGTGCCAGCAGGCGCGGTTTGGAGAGCACTGAAGCTTTCTTT. Its protein product is CASRRGLESTEAFF. The chain has TRBV6-6 and TRBJ1-1, with D unresolved. The CDR3 loop spans 14 amino acids. Germline V gives CDR1 MNHNY, CDR2 SVGAGI (reference sequence). V lost 6 bases to trimming and J lost 4 bases, with 15 bases between them.

The V and J genes are TRBV15 and TRBJ2-5; D is possibly TRBD2 (5 bases). Germline V gives CDR1 LNHNV, CDR2 YYDKDF (reference sequence). This CDR3 is 15 amino acids long. The V gene lost 0 bases and the J gene lost 5 bases, with 13 bases spanning the gap. Here the CDR3 DNA reads TGTGCCACCAGCAGAGAGGGGTGGCGGGTGGAGACCCAGTACTTC. It is translated as CATSREGWRVETQYF. Full variable domain (missing parts from reference TRBV15 and TRBJ2-5): DAMVIQNPRYQVTQFGKPVTLSCSQTLNHNVMYWYQQKSSQAPKLLFHYYDKDFNNEADTPDNFQSRRPNTSFCFLDIRSPGLGDTAMYLCATSREGWRVETQYFGPGTRLLVL.

The chain combines TRBV11-3 with TRBJ2-7; D may be TRBD1 (6 bases). The V end was cut by 5 bases, the J end by 4 bases, with 21 bases between. CDR3 length equals 16 residues. Per the germline V gene, CDR1 is SGHNT and CDR2 is YENEEA. CDR3 sequence (DNA): TGTGCCAGCAGCGTTACTCGATCGGACAGTACGTACGAGCAGTACTTC. It encodes CASSVTRSDSTYEQYF.

This clone was detected only a few times. The V call is TRBV27, the J call TRBJ2-3; 14 bases match TRBD2. Germline V gene data show CDR1 as MNHEY and CDR2 as SMNVEV (reference sequence). Trimming cost V 6 bases and J 1 base; bases outside gene matches: 0. There are 15 residues in the CDR3. This chain's CDR3 is CASRGLAGGTDTQYF. The CDR3 nucleotides are TGTGCCAGCAGGGGACTAGCGGGGGGCACAGATACGCAGTATTTT.

The J gene is TRBJ1-1, the V gene TRBV7-6; tentatively, D is TRBD1 (5 bases). V lost 1 base and J lost 3, with 12 bases in between. The germline gives CDR1 SGHVS, CDR2 FNYEAQ. The CDR3 is 15 residues long. In DNA, the CDR3 is TGTGCCAGCAGCTTAGTAGCAGGGCTGGACACTGAAGCTTTCTTT. Its protein product is CASSLVAGLDTEAFF.

The chain has TRBV7-9 and TRBJ2-3; 8 bases map to TRBD2. CDR1 and CDR2 (germline): SEHNR, FQNEAQ (reference sequence). The CDR3 sequence is 14 residues long. Trimming took 0 bases from V and 5 from J; bases not matched to a gene: 1. The CDR3: CASSLALAGDTQYF. In DNA form, the CDR3 reads TGTGCCAGCAGCTTAGCCCTAGCGGGAGATACGCAGTATTTT.

The rearrangement joins TRBV2 to TRBJ2-3, with no clear D. The CDR3 runs to 14 residues. Germline CDR1 and CDR2: SNHLY and FYNNEI. Trimming stripped 3 bases from V and 2 bases from J, with 9 bases between. CDR3 sequence: CASSERLNTDTQYF. The CDR3 DNA reads as TGTGCCAGCAGTGAGAGACTGAACACAGATACGCAGTATTTT.

This clone was observed a handful of times. DNA for the CDR3: TGTGCCAGCTGGGACAAGTCCAATTCACCCCTCCACTTT. Encoded protein: CASWDKSNSPLHF. The chain employs TRBV5-4 and TRBJ1-6; D might be TRBD1 (6 bases). Germline V gene sequence: CDR1 SGHNT, CDR2 YYREEE (reference sequence). The CDR3 runs to 13 residues. The V end was cut by 7 bases, the J end by 7 bases, with 12 bases between.

This sequence joins TRBV18 and TRBJ2-7, with D maybe TRBD2 (6 bases). V lost 0 bases to trimming and J lost 2 bases, with 11 bases between them. This CDR3 is built from 15 residues. The germline V gene encodes CDR1 KGHSH and CDR2 LQKENI. CDR3 in amino acids: CASSPPAGYTYEQYF. The DNA for the CDR3 is TGTGCCAGCTCACCACCCGCGGGGTACACCTACGAGCAGTACTTC.

The chain couples TRBV10-2 to TRBJ2-2; unclear D gene. CDR1 and CDR2 from the germline V gene are WSHSY and SAAADI. CDR3 length equals 9 residues. V was clipped by 11 bases and J by 8 bases, with 6 bases between them. This chain's CDR3 is CAHGGELFF. As DNA, the CDR3 is TGCGCCCACGGGGGGGAGCTGTTTTTT.

This clone has a handful of counts. The chain has TRBV2 and TRBJ1-6; 8 bases line up with TRBD1. CDR3 length equals 14 residues. The V gene's germline CDR1 is SNHLY and CDR2 FYNNEI. With V trimmed by 6 bases and J by 9 bases, 7 bases remained unmatched. The CDR3 bases are TGTGCCAGCAGAGTTCTCGGACAGGGTTCACCCCTCCACTTT. It translates to CASRVLGQGSPLHF. Together with reference TRBV2 and TRBJ1-6, the CDR3 gives the full variable domain: EPEVTQTPSHQVTQMGQEVILRCVPISNHLYFYWYRQILGQKVEFLVSFYNNEISEKSEIFDDQFSVERPDGSNFTLKIRSTKLEDSAMYFCASRVLGQGSPLHFGNGTRLTVT.

A single count supports this clone. This chain links TRBV9 with TRBJ2-5; 12 positions agree with TRBD2. This CDR3 comprises 15 residues. The V gene's germline CDR1 is SGDLS and CDR2 YYNGEE. V gave up 3 bases and J gave up 5 bases; unmatched junction bases: 5. The CDR3 region has the DNA TGTGCCAGCAGCGAAATGGGGACTAGCGGGGAGACCCAGTACTTC. Protein sequence: CASSEMGTSGETQYF.

The rearrangement uses TRBV5-4 and TRBJ2-1; 10 nucleotides line up with TRBD2. The CDR3 has 15 residues. V lost 4 bases, J lost 2 bases, and 3 bases stayed unmatched. The germline gives CDR1 SGHNT, CDR2 YYREEE (reference sequence). The chain's CDR3 is CASSPSGGAYNEQFF. The CDR3 DNA reads as TGTGCCAGCAGCCCTAGCGGGGGAGCCTACAATGAGCAGTTCTTC.

The chain is built from TRBV5-1 and TRBJ2-1; D is unclear. The CDR3 has 15 amino acids. Trimming left V 1 base short and J 0 bases short, with 8 bases between. Germline lookup yields CDR1 SGHRS and CDR2 YFSETQ. CDR3 loop: CASSLQPSSYNEQFF. Here the CDR3 DNA reads TGCGCCAGCAGCTTGCAGCCTAGCTCCTACAATGAGCAGTTCTTC.

The table lists this clone with a count of one. The chain links TRBV9 to TRBJ1-3, with D possibly TRBD1 on 5 matching bases. V lost 1 base, J lost 4 bases, and 27 bases lay in between. The CDR3 covers 20 residues. Germline V gene lookup returns CDR1 SGDLS and CDR2 YYNGEE. CDR3 sequence: CASSVSLQDLGVSGGNTIYF. The DNA of the CDR3 is TGTGCCAGCAGCGTATCCCTCCAGGATTTAGGGGTATCGGGCGGAAACACCATATATTTT.

A note on this clone: This same CDR3 is encoded by further DNA sequences in the sample. The J gene is TRBJ1-3, the V gene TRBV18, with 7 bases matching TRBD1. This CDR3 is 14 amino acids long. V shed 3 bases, J shed 4 bases, and the junction held 3 bases outside the gene matches. Per the germline V gene, CDR1 is KGHSH and CDR2 is LQKENI. CDR3 coding DNA: TGTGCCAGCTCACCCTTGACAGGGGGAAACACCATATATTTT. Its translation: CASSPLTGGNTIYF. The whole variable domain, filled in from reference TRBV18 and TRBJ1-3, reads NAGVMQNPRHLVRRRGQEARLRCSPMKGHSHVYWYRQLPEEGLKFMVYLQKENIIDESGMPKERFSAEFPKEGPSILRIQQVVRGDSAAYFCASSPLTGGNTIYFGEGSWLTVV.

Comments on this clone: A read error may account for a junction end that differs from germline. The rearrangement uses TRBV7-9 and TRBJ1-2, with 7 bases matching TRBD1. CDR3 length equals 10 residues. CDR1 is SEHNR, CDR2 FQNEAQ, per germline (reference sequence). The CDR3 sequence: CASSPGQPSF. The CDR3 DNA sequence: TGTGCCAGCAGCCCGGGACAGCCTTCCTTC.

The chain uses TRBV7-9 and TRBJ1-1, with a weak D call TRBD1 (5 bases). The CDR3 covers 14 residues. The ends were cut back, 2 bases at V and 4 bases at J, with 11 bases in the middle. Germline CDR1 is SEHNR and CDR2 is FQNEAQ (reference sequence). The CDR3 reads CASSLSGGVTEAFF. In DNA form, the CDR3 reads TGTGCCAGCAGCTTATCGGGGGGAGTCACTGAAGCTTTCTTT.

This clone has just a few counts. The chain employs TRBV10-2 and TRBJ2-1; no reliable D call. Deletions cut 7 bases from V and 5 bases from J, with 9 bases between. The germline gives CDR1 WSHSY, CDR2 SAAADI. The CDR3 totals 12 residues. CDR3 nucleotides: TGCGCCAGCACCCAGTCCCACAATGAGCAGTTCTTC. Its translation: CASTQSHNEQFF.

This clone was detected only a few times. The chain uses TRBV7-8 and TRBJ1-2; 7 bases map to TRBD1. The CDR3 is 13 residues long. Germline CDR1 SGHVS, CDR2 FQNEAQ. The J segment lost 4 bases and the V segment lost 5 bases, leaving 4 bases of the junction unmatched. CDR3 loop: CASSGQVFYGYTF. CDR3 nucleotides: TGTGCCAGCAGCGGACAGGTCTTCTATGGCTACACCTTC.

This clone was observed a few times. V usage is TRBV6-5 and J usage is TRBJ2-1; maybe TRBD1 (7 bases). CDR1 MNHEY and CDR2 SVGAGI come from the germline V gene. Trimming stripped 0 bases from V and 7 bases from J, with 13 bases between. CDR3 size: 15 residues. The CDR3 spells CASSYSEGAGNEQFF. The CDR3 DNA reads as TGTGCCAGCAGTTACTCGGAGGGGGCTGGGAATGAGCAGTTCTTC.

The chain recombines TRBV29-1 with TRBJ1-3, with D tentatively TRBD1 (5 bases). V was cut by 1 base and J by 4 bases, with 8 bases left in between. The CDR3 totals 13 residues. Germline V gives CDR1 SQVTM, CDR2 ANQGSEA. Here the CDR3 reads CSVEAQAGNTIYF. The CDR3 nucleotides are TGCAGCGTTGAAGCACAGGCGGGAAACACCATATATTTT.